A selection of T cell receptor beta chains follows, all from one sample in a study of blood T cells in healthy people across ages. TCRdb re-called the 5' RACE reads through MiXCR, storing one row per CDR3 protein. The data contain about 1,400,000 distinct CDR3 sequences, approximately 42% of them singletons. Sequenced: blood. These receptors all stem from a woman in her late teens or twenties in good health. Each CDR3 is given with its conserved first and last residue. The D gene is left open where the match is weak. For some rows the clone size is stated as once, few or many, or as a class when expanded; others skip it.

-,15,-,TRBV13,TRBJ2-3,CASSPRTPSTDTQYF,TGTGCCAGCAGCCCACGGACACCTAGCACAGATACGCAGTATTTT
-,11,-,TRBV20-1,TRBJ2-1,CSASLLDEQFF,TGCAGTGCTAGCCTCTTGGATGAGCAGTTCTTC
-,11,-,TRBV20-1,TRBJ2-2,CSARKGRELFF,TGCAGTGCTAGAAAAGGCCGGGAGCTGTTTTTT
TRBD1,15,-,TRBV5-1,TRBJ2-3,CASRPWDRDTDTQYF,TGCGCCAGCCGCCCTTGGGACAGGGACACAGATACGCAGTATTTT
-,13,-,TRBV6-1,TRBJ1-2,CASSEAREGHNTF,TGTGCCAGCAGTGAAGCCAGGGAGGGGCATAACACCTTC
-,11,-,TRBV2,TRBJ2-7,CASSHSTEQYF,TGTGCCAGCAGCCATTCGACCGAGCAGTACTTC
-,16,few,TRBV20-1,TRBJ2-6,CSASGQAGSGANVLTF,TGCAGTGCTAGTGGGCAAGCGGGCTCCGGGGCCAACGTCCTGACTTTC
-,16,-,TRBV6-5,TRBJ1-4,CASRGGGAATNEKLFF,TGTGCCAGCAGGGGGGGAGGGGCTGCAACTAATGAAAAACTGTTTTTT
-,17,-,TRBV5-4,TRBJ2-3,CASSGSTSRTSTDTQYF,TGTGCCAGCAGCGGGTCAACTAGCAGGACAAGCACAGATACGCAGTATTTT
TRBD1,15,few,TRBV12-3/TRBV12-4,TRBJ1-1,CASRLRTGGNTEAFF,TGTGCCAGCAGACTCAGGACAGGGGGAAACACTGAAGCTTTCTTT
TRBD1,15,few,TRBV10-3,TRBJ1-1,CALRPGQGMNTEAFF,TGTGCCCTCCGACCGGGACAGGGGATGAACACTGAAGCTTTCTTT
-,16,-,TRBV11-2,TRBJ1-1,CASSPRSGGLNTEAFF,TGTGCCAGCAGCCCCCGGAGTGGGGGACTGAACACTGAAGCTTTCTTT
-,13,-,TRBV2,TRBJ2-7,CASSLTGDHEQYF,TGTGCCAGCAGCCTGACAGGTGACCACGAGCAGTACTTC
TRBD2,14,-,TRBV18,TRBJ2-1,CASSILAGPNEQFF,TGTGCCAGCTCAATACTAGCGGGTCCCAATGAGCAGTTCTTC
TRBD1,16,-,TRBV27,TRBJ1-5,CASSLNRDRGGQPQHF,TGTGCCAGCAGTTTAAATCGGGACAGGGGGGGGCAGCCCCAGCATTTT
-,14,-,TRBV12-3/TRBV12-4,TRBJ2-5,CASSLGRGPNEQYF,TGTGCCAGCAGTTTAGGACGGGGGCCGAATGAGCAGTACTTC
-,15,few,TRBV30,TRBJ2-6,CAWSWSGSGANVLTF,TGTGCCTGGAGTTGGAGCGGCTCTGGGGCCAACGTCCTGACTTTC
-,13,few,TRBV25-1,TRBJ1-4,CASSGQFGEKLFF,TGTGCCAGCAGCGGACAGTTCGGGGAAAAACTGTTTTTT
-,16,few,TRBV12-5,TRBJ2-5,CASGPGLLLGGETQYF,TGTGCTAGTGGTCCTGGACTTCTTCTCGGGGGAGAGACCCAGTACTTC
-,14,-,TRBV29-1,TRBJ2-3,CSVEAFWGTDTQYF,TGCAGCGTTGAGGCCTTCTGGGGGACAGATACGCAGTATTTT
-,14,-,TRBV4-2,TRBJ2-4,CASSYTFLENIQYF,TGTGCCAGCAGCTACACCTTTCTAGAAAACATTCAGTACTTC
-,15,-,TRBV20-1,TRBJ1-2,CSARWEGEPGYGYTF,TGCAGTGCTAGATGGGAAGGGGAGCCGGGCTATGGCTACACCTTC
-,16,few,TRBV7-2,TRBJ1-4,CASSFGAPATNEKLFF,TGTGCCAGCAGCTTCGGGGCACCAGCAACTAATGAAAAACTGTTTTTT
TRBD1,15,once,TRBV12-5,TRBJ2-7,CASGPGTGDYNEQYF,TGTGCTAGTGGCCCCGGGACAGGGGACTACAATGAGCAGTACTTC
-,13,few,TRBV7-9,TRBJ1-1,CASSFLTVTEAFF,TGTGCCAGCAGCTTCCTCACGGTCACTGAAGCTTTCTTT
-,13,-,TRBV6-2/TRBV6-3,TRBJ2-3,CASRGANTDTQYF,TGTGCCAGCAGGGGGGCTAACACAGATACGCAGTATTTT
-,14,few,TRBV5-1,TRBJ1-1,CASSLVLLSTEAFF,TGCGCCAGCAGCTTGGTATTATTGAGTACTGAAGCTTTCTTT
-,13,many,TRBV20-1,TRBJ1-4,CSAHRGTNEKLFF,TGCAGTGCCCACAGAGGGACTAATGAAAAACTGTTTTTT
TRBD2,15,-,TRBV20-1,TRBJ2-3,CSAGRTSGGSDTQYF,TGCAGTGCTGGAAGGACTAGCGGGGGTTCAGATACGCAGTATTTT
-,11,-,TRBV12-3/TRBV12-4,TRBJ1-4,CASSPREKLFF,TGTGCCAGCAGTCCTCGCGAAAAACTGTTTTTT
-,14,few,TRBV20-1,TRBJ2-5,CSARSYRGGETQYF,TGCAGTGCTAGGTCGTATCGGGGCGGCGAGACCCAGTACTTC
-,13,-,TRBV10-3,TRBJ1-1,CAIGGGLNTEAFF,TGTGCCATCGGTGGGGGGCTGAACACTGAAGCTTTCTTT
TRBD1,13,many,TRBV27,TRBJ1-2,CASSLGQGAGYTF,TGTGCCAGCAGCCTAGGACAGGGGGCTGGCTACACCTTC
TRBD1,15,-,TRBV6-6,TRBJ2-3,CASSYFGTDTDTQYF,TGTGCCAGCAGTTATTTCGGGACAGACACAGATACGCAGTATTTT
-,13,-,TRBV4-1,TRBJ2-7,CASSQVGGHEQYF,TGCGCCAGCAGCCAAGTCGGGGGGCACGAGCAGTACTTC
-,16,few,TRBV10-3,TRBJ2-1,CAIRALQRSGDDEQFF,TGTGCCATCAGGGCCCTTCAACGCTCCGGGGACGATGAGCAGTTCTTC
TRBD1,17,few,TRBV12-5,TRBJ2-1,CASGLGQGSSSYNEQFF,TGTGCTAGTGGTTTGGGACAGGGCTCGAGCTCCTACAATGAGCAGTTCTTC
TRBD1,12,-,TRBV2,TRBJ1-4,CASEQGAEKLFF,TGTGCCTCAGAACAGGGGGCTGAAAAACTGTTTTTT
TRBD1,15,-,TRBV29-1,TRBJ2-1,CGAGRGQGTDNEQFF,TGCGGCGCCGGTCGGGGACAGGGGACAGACAATGAGCAGTTCTTC
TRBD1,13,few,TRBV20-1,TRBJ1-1,CSANTGGESEAFF,TGCAGTGCTAACACAGGGGGCGAGTCTGAAGCTTTCTTT